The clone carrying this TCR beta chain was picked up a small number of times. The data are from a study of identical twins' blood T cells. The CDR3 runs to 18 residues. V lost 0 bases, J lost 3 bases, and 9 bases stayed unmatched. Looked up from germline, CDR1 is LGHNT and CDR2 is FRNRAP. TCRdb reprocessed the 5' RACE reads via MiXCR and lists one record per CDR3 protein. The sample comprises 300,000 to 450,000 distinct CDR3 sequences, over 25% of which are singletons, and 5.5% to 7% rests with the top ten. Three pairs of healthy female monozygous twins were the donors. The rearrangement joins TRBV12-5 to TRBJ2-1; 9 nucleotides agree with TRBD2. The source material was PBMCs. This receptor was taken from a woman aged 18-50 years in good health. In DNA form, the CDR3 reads TGTGCTAGTGGTTTGGTAAAGGACGGGACTAGCATCTACAATGAGCAGTTCTTC. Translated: CASGLVKDGTSIYNEQFF.